A selection of T cell receptor beta chains follows, all from one sample in a study of T cells in Graves' hyperthyroidism and ophthalmopathy. MiXCR, applied by TCRdb to the multiplex PCR reads, yields one record per CDR3 protein. The table shows about 480,000 distinct CDR3 sequences, with approximately 15% occurring only once. The sample consisted of blood. Receptor source: a woman aged 18-35 years with Graves' hyperthyroidism. Both conserved end residues are part of each CDR3. The order of the fields is J gene, V gene, D gene, clone size, CDR3 protein, CDR3 DNA. The D gene is left open where the match is weak. Rows may omit the clone size; those that give it use once, few, many or a size class.

J: TRBJ1-1
V: TRBV11-1
D: TRBD1
size: -
CDR3: CASWTGETEAFF
DNA: TGTGCCAGCTGGACAGGGGAGACTGAAGCTTTCTTT

J: TRBJ1-1
V: TRBV7-8
D: -
size: many
CDR3: CASTTGATEKVTAFF
DNA: TGTGCCAGCACTACCGGAGCTACAGAAAAGGTTACGGCTTTCTTT

J: TRBJ2-1
V: TRBV2
D: -
size: -
CDR3: CASSDGRLVYNEQFF
DNA: TGTGCCAGCAGTGACGGTAGGCTAGTCTACAATGAGCAGTTCTTC

J: TRBJ2-4
V: TRBV3-1
D: TRBD2
size: many
CDR3: CASSPGGLAGQYF
DNA: TGTGCCAGCAGCCCCGGGGGACTAGCTGGTCAGTACTTC

J: TRBJ2-3
V: TRBV29-1
D: -
size: many
CDR3: CSVEDIYTQYF
DNA: TGCAGCGTTGAAGATATTTATACGCAGTATTTT

J: TRBJ1-1
V: TRBV14
D: -
size: many
CDR3: CASSPGRNTEAFF
DNA: TGTGCCAGCAGCCCGGGGAGGAACACTGAAGCTTTCTTT

J: TRBJ1-5
V: TRBV20-1
D: -
size: many
CDR3: CSAPDGGALGHQPQHF
DNA: TGCAGTGCCCCCGACGGAGGGGCACTAGGGCATCAGCCCCAGCATTTT

J: TRBJ1-1
V: TRBV24-1
D: -
size: many
CDR3: CATSGNSATNTEAFF
DNA: TGTGCCACCAGTGGTAACAGCGCAACAAACACTGAAGCTTTCTTT

J: TRBJ1-2
V: TRBV6-1
D: TRBD1
size: many
CDR3: CASSPRDRVGYTF
DNA: TGTGCCAGCAGTCCCCGGGACAGGGTTGGCTACACCTTC

J: TRBJ1-2
V: TRBV19
D: -
size: many
CDR3: CATNRVDYGYTF
DNA: TGTGCCACCAATCGGGTCGACTATGGCTACACCTTC

J: TRBJ1-1
V: TRBV19
D: TRBD1
size: many
CDR3: CASSIKSGGPNTEAFF
DNA: TGTGCCAGTAGTATTAAGTCAGGGGGCCCGAACACTGAAGCTTTCTTT

J: TRBJ1-2
V: TRBV29-1
D: -
size: many
CDR3: CSVLDSGYTF
DNA: TGCAGCGTTCTGGACAGTGGCTACACCTTC

J: TRBJ1-1
V: TRBV29-1
D: -
size: few
CDR3: CSVGQVNTEAFF
DNA: TGCAGCGTGGGCCAGGTTAACACTGAAGCTTTCTTT

J: TRBJ2-7
V: TRBV19
D: -
size: many
CDR3: CASSMGGGSGEQYF
DNA: TGTGCCAGTAGTATGGGGGGCGGAAGTGGCGAGCAGTACTTC

J: TRBJ1-3
V: TRBV20-1
D: -
size: -
CDR3: CSAAESGTGNTIYF
DNA: TGCAGTGCCGCCGAGTCAGGGACGGGAAACACCATATATTTT

J: TRBJ1-2
V: TRBV30
D: -
size: many
CDR3: CAWSVRQEANYGYTF
DNA: TGTGCCTGGAGTGTCCGACAGGAAGCTAACTATGGCTACACCTTC

J: TRBJ1-4
V: TRBV2
D: -
size: many
CDR3: CASRIEEKLFF
DNA: TGTGCCAGCAGGATTGAAGAAAAACTGTTTTTT

J: TRBJ2-2
V: TRBV7-2
D: TRBD2
size: many
CDR3: CASSFWTSGNTGELFF
DNA: TGTGCCAGCAGCTTCTGGACTAGCGGGAACACCGGGGAGCTGTTTTTT

J: TRBJ1-1
V: TRBV19
D: -
size: many
CDR3: CASSKHLNTEAFF
DNA: TGTGCCAGTAGTAAGCATTTGAACACTGAAGCTTTCTTT

J: TRBJ2-1
V: TRBV18
D: -
size: few
CDR3: CASSPRGRSALTEQFF
DNA: TGTGCCAGCTCACCCCGAGGTCGGAGCGCTCTCACGGAGCAGTTCTTC

J: TRBJ2-1
V: TRBV30
D: -
size: -
CDR3: CAWKRDLRVHEQFF
DNA: TGTGCCTGGAAGAGGGACCTTCGTGTCCATGAGCAGTTCTTC

J: TRBJ2-5
V: TRBV29-1
D: -
size: -
CDR3: CSVEDRGPQETQYF
DNA: TGCAGCGTTGAAGATAGGGGCCCCCAAGAGACCCAGTACTTC

J: TRBJ1-6
V: TRBV5-1
D: -
size: -
CDR3: CASSLEGFGDSPLHF
DNA: TGCGCCAGCAGCTTGGAGGGGTTCGGGGATTCACCCCTCCACTTT

J: TRBJ1-2
V: TRBV6-1
D: TRBD1
size: many
CDR3: CASSEAPGGEYGYTF
DNA: TGTGCCAGCAGTGAAGCACCAGGGGGCGAGTATGGCTACACCTTC

J: TRBJ1-1
V: TRBV5-1
D: -
size: many
CDR3: CASSFGMGNTEAFF
DNA: TGCGCCAGCAGCTTCGGGATGGGAAACACTGAAGCTTTCTTT

J: TRBJ2-7
V: TRBV6-1
D: -
size: many
CDR3: CASSKGGSYEQYF
DNA: TGTGCCAGCAGTAAAGGGGGATCCTACGAGCAGTACTTC

J: TRBJ1-1
V: TRBV3-1
D: -
size: many
CDR3: CASSSGGRNEAFF
DNA: TGTGCCAGCAGCTCCGGGGGTCGGAATGAAGCTTTCTTT